This TCR beta chain was found in a study of cytomegalovirus exposure and HLA in healthy donors. The study, taken as a whole, reports: Immune exposure data for these donors was limited to CMV serostatus.

On this clone itself: The antigen is not known.

Researchers ran the PCR with 60 Vbeta and 13 Jbeta primers. Sequencing was performed with immunoSEQ multiplex PCR; in TCRdb, only in-frame clones are kept and a portion is missing. The listing records approximately 110,000 clones. This CDR3 region has 12 residues. Germline CDR1 is LNHDA and CDR2 is SQIVND (reference sequence). J gave up 6 bases and V 10 bases, and 8 bases lay outside the gene matches. The sequence came from a man between 18 and 35 years old in good health and CMV-seronegative. Specimen: PBMCs. V gene TRBV19 combines with J gene TRBJ1-2; 7 positions match TRBD1. DNA of the CDR3: TGTGCCACCCAACCCGACAGGGATGGCTACACCTTC. Amino acids: CATQPDRDGYTF.